These 25 T cell receptor beta chains originate from one sample sequenced in a study of blood T cell repertoires in COVID-19. Profiled with immunoSEQ multiplex PCR; TCRdb holds only in-frame clones, not every one. Seen here are tens of thousands of clones, about 90% observed once, and the top ten hold 1.5% to 2%. Sequences were obtained from peripheral blood. The receptor source for this set is an elderly woman with active or convalescent COVID-19.

This chain links TRBV6-5 with TRBJ2-7; D is ambiguous. CDR1 and CDR2 (germline): MNHEY, SVGAGI. The length of the CDR3 is 14 residues. Trimming took 6 bases from V and 0 from J, leaving 12 bases between them. In DNA form, the CDR3 reads TGTGCCAGCAGGGGCAGGCAGCTCTCCTACGAGCAGTACTTC. Translated, it gives CASRGRQLSYEQYF.

The chain employs TRBV27 and TRBJ2-6, with D perhaps TRBD2 (5 bases). The V end was cut by 3 bases, the J end by 0 bases, with 9 bases between. The CDR3 sequence is 16 residues long. Per germline, CDR1 MNHEY and CDR2 SMNVEV (reference sequence). The CDR3 protein is CASSFRAVSGANVLTF. The CDR3 nucleotides are TGTGCCAGCAGTTTTAGAGCGGTCTCTGGGGCCAACGTCCTGACTTTC. The whole variable domain, remainder taken from reference TRBV27 and TRBJ2-6, is EAQVTQNPRYLITVTGKKLTVTCSQNMNHEYMSWYRQDPGLGLRQIYYSMNVEVTDKGDVPEGYKVSRKEKRNFPLILESPSPNQTSLYFCASSFRAVSGANVLTFGAGSRLTVL.

V gene TRBV6-6 combines with J gene TRBJ2-5, with 7 bases that match TRBD1. Germline CDR1 reads MNHNY; CDR2 reads SVGAGI (reference sequence). The CDR3 loop spans 16 amino acids. V was clipped by 5 bases and J by 5 bases; unmatched bases: 14. The CDR3 sequence is CASSRGTVGDRETQYF. CDR3 sequence (DNA): TGTGCCAGCAGTCGAGGGACAGTGGGGGATAGGGAGACCCAGTACTTC.

CDR3 sequence reads: CASSLADRGWDTQYF. The CDR3 DNA reads as TGTGCCAGCAGCTTGGCCGACAGGGGGTGGGATACGCAGTATTTT. V gene TRBV5-4 combines with J gene TRBJ2-3, with 9 bases lining up with TRBD1. The CDR3 runs to 15 residues. The V and J ends lost 0 bases and 6 bases, in that order; junction bases with no gene match: 5. Germline CDR1 and CDR2: SGHNT and YYREEE (reference sequence).

The chain joins TRBV20-1 to TRBJ1-5; D is unclear. The CDR3 loop spans 13 amino acids. CDR1 is DFQATT, CDR2 SNEGSKA, per germline (reference sequence). Trimming stripped 3 bases from V and 2 bases from J, with 8 bases between. The CDR3 sequence is CSASAGGNQPQHF. As DNA, the CDR3 is TGCAGTGCTAGTGCCGGAGGCAATCAGCCCCAGCATTTT.

Of note for this clone: Different DNA sequences within this sample yield the same CDR3. This rearrangement joins TRBV19 to TRBJ2-3; 11 positions match TRBD2. V lost 9 bases to trimming and J lost 4 bases; unmatched junction nucleotides: 21. CDR3 length: 19 amino acids. Per the germline V gene, CDR1 is LNHDA and CDR2 is SQIVND (reference sequence). As DNA, the CDR3 is TGTGCCAGCAGCGGGACACCGGGACTAGCGGTCAATGGAGCAGATACGCAGTATTTT. It translates to CASSGTPGLAVNGADTQYF.

The gene calls are TRBV9 and TRBJ2-3; TRBD2 matches 9 bases. The trim removed 3 bases at V and 7 bases at J, leaving 9 bases unmatched. Germline CDR1 reads SGDLS; CDR2 reads YYNGEE. This CDR3 spans 15 amino acids. CDR3 protein: CASSESGTSINTQYF. CDR3 bases: TGTGCCAGCAGCGAATCCGGGACTAGCATAAATACGCAGTATTTT.

The rearrangement joins TRBV11-2 to TRBJ2-5; perhaps TRBD2 as D (6 bases). The CDR3 sequence is 20 residues long. Trimming shortened V by 0 bases and J by 3 bases, and 26 bases separated the two germline ends. Germline CDR1 is SGHAT and CDR2 is FQNNGV. CDR3 in DNA: TGTGCCAGCAGCTTAGAAGTTGATCCCCTAGCGCCAAATTGGGAAGAGACCCAGTACTTC. Translation: CASSLEVDPLAPNWEETQYF.

The chain has TRBV9 and TRBJ2-2; perhaps TRBD2 as D (7 bases). The CDR3 runs 14 residues. V was clipped by 1 base and J by 6 bases, with 10 bases between them. Germline V lookup: CDR1 SGDLS, CDR2 YYNGEE. DNA of the CDR3: TGTGCCAGCAGCGTATCGGGGGGCCCCGGGGAGCTGTTTTTT. It yields the protein CASSVSGGPGELFF. The entire variable domain, with the rest obtained from reference TRBV9 and TRBJ2-2, is as follows: DSGVTQTPKHLITATGQRVTLRCSPRSGDLSVYWYQQSLDQGLQFLIQYYNGEERAKGNILERFSAQQFPDLHSELNLSSLELGDSALYFCASSVSGGPGELFFGEGSRLTVL.

The genes are TRBV27 and TRBJ1-2; possibly TRBD1 for D (6 bases). This CDR3 is 13 amino acids long. The V end lost 9 bases, the J end lost 7 bases, and 18 bases lay between the germline ends. Germline V gene lookup returns CDR1 MNHEY and CDR2 SMNVEV (reference sequence). The CDR3, as DNA: TGTGCCAGTGCCACAGGGAGTTTTGGTGGCTACACCTTC. The encoded protein is CASATGSFGGYTF.

The genes are TRBV7-9 and TRBJ2-1, with 9 bases identical to TRBD2. The germline gives CDR1 SEHNR, CDR2 FQNEAQ (reference sequence). Losses at the gene ends were 4 bases for V and 9 bases for J; bases not matched to a gene: 13. The CDR3 is 16 amino acids. The CDR3 DNA is TGTGCCAGCAGCTCCCTCCAGGTGACTAGCGGCCCTGAGCAGTTCTTC. It codes for CASSSLQVTSGPEQFF. Together with reference TRBV7-9 and TRBJ2-1, the CDR3 gives the full variable domain: DTGVSQNPRHKITKRGQNVTFRCDPISEHNRLYWYRQTLGQGPEFLTYFQNEAQLEKSRLLSDRFSAERPKGSFSTLEIQRTEQGDSAMYLCASSSLQVTSGPEQFFGPGTRLTVL.

CDR3 nucleotides: TGTGCCAGCAGCCAACTCACAGATACGCAGTATTTT. It is translated as CASSQLTDTQYF. The V and J genes are TRBV3-1 (or the pseudogene TRBV3-2) and TRBJ2-3, with D unclear. The germline V and J ends were trimmed by 2 bases and 2 bases, with 2 bases remaining between them. This CDR3 spans 12 amino acids. Looked up from germline, CDR1 is LGHDT and CDR2 is YNNKEL (reference sequence).

The CDR3 is CASSLLSGGGQPQHF. The CDR3 nucleotides are TGTGCCAGCAGCTTATTGTCAGGGGGCGGTCAGCCCCAGCATTTT. The chain is built from TRBV7-2 and TRBJ1-5; 8 nucleotides agree with TRBD1. The germline CDR1 and CDR2 sequences are SGHTA and FQGNSA. The CDR3 sequence is 15 residues long. V shed 2 bases and J 6 bases; nucleotides not matched to a gene: 6.

The chain recombines TRBV27 with TRBJ1-2; perhaps TRBD1 as D (6 bases). Trimming left V 5 bases short and J 8 bases short, with 18 bases between. Germline V CDR1 and CDR2: MNHEY, SMNVEV (reference sequence). CDR3 length: 14 amino acids. CDR3 residues: CASSQQGRLRGYTF. CDR3 DNA sequence: TGTGCCAGCAGTCAACAGGGAAGACTGCGCGGCTACACCTTC.

This chain links TRBV6-5 with TRBJ1-1; 7 nucleotides match TRBD1. CDR3 length: 13 residues. CDR1 and CDR2 from the germline V gene are MNHEY and SVGAGI. Trimming at V came to 2 bases and at J to 10 bases, leaving 7 bases not matched to a gene. The DNA of the CDR3 is TGTGCCAGCAGTTACCGGGCCGCAGGGGGAGCTTTCTTT. Residues: CASSYRAAGGAFF.

CDR3 region: CASSWIRGGTSDKDEQFF. The DNA for the CDR3 is TGCGCCAGCAGCTGGATCCGCGGGGGGACGTCGGATAAGGATGAGCAGTTCTTC. The V and J genes are TRBV5-1 and TRBJ2-1; 8 positions agree with TRBD2. Germline V lookup: CDR1 SGHRS, CDR2 YFSETQ. The CDR3 has 18 residues. With V trimmed by 3 bases and J by 8 bases, 19 bases remained unmatched. The full variable domain, with the rest looked up from reference TRBV5-1 and TRBJ2-1, is KAGVTQTPRYLIKTRGQQVTLSCSPISGHRSVSWYQQTPGQGLQFLFEYFSETQRNKGNFPGRFSGRQFSNSRSEMNVSTLELGDSALYLCASSWIRGGTSDKDEQFFGPGTRLTVL.

This chain joins TRBV4-3 and TRBJ2-1; 7 nucleotides agree with TRBD2. The CDR3 covers 13 residues. Per germline, CDR1 LGHNA and CDR2 YSLEER. The ends lost 6 bases at V and 9 bases at J; junction bases unmatched: 8. CDR3 amino acids: CASSQWEGGEQFF. The CDR3 nucleotides are TGCGCCAGCAGTCAGTGGGAGGGAGGTGAGCAGTTCTTC.

This chain uses TRBV7-3 with TRBJ2-2; TRBD2 is a possible D gene (6 bases). Germline V gene lookup returns CDR1 SGHTA and CDR2 FQGTGA. The V end lost 2 bases, the J end lost 6 bases, and 10 bases lay between the germline ends. CDR3 length equals 14 residues. CDR3 sequence reads: CASSLSAGSGELFF. DNA of the CDR3: TGTGCCAGCAGCTTATCGGCGGGATCCGGGGAGCTGTTTTTT.

The J gene is TRBJ1-2, the V gene TRBV5-4, with D possibly being TRBD1 (6 bases). The V end was cut by 5 bases, the J end by 7 bases, with 15 bases between. The CDR3 is 13 residues long. Germline CDR1 reads SGHNT; CDR2 reads YYREEE (reference sequence). The CDR3 DNA reads as TGTGCCAGCAGACAGACAGGTTGGGGTGGCTACACCTTC. It is translated as CASRQTGWGGYTF.

CDR3 in amino acids: CASSRGGRYRYTF. The CDR3 DNA sequence: TGTGCCAGCAGCCGCGGGGGGAGGTATCGCTACACCTTC. The chain uses TRBV3-1 (or the pseudogene TRBV3-2) and TRBJ1-2; tentatively, D is TRBD1 (5 bases). The CDR3 contains 13 residues. Germline CDR1 LGHDT, CDR2 YNNKEL (reference sequence). Trimming shortened V by 4 bases and J by 9 bases, and 15 bases separated the two germline ends.

V usage is TRBV7-2 and J usage is TRBJ2-3, with 9 bases matching TRBD2. The germline CDR1 and CDR2 sequences are SGHTA and FQGNSA. This CDR3 has 16 amino acids. Losses at the gene ends were 4 bases for V and 1 base for J; bases not matched to a gene: 6. CDR3 nucleotides: TGTGCCAGCAGCTCCTACGGGACTAGCCGCACAGATACGCAGTATTTT. Translating gives CASSSYGTSRTDTQYF.

The chain is built from TRBV18 and TRBJ1-1; TRBD1 matches 8 bases. The germline V gene has CDR1 KGHSH and CDR2 LQKENI. CDR3 length: 14 amino acids. J gave up 3 bases and V 3 bases, and 3 bases lay outside the gene matches. In DNA, the CDR3 is TGTGCCAGCTCACCGACAGGGGTTCACACTGAAGCTTTCTTT. As protein: CASSPTGVHTEAFF.

This rearrangement joins TRBV30 to TRBJ1-1; 7 nucleotides align to TRBD1. The germline V gene encodes CDR1 GTSNPN and CDR2 SVGIG (reference sequence). The CDR3 has 12 amino acids. V lost 8 bases to trimming and J lost 1 base; unmatched junction nucleotides: 4. The CDR3 loop reads CAADRRNTEAFF. As DNA, the CDR3 is TGTGCCGCGGACAGGAGGAACACTGAAGCTTTCTTT.

The rearrangement joins TRBV6-5 to TRBJ2-2; 9 nucleotides agree with TRBD2. With V trimmed by 6 bases and J by 8 bases, 10 bases remained unmatched. The germline V gene has CDR1 MNHEY and CDR2 SVGAGI. This CDR3 has 15 residues. DNA of the CDR3: TGTGCCAGCAGACCAATAGCGGGAGCTGGTGGGGAGCTGTTTTTT. It specifies CASRPIAGAGGELFF.

This clone showed up just a few times. V usage is TRBV5-1 and J usage is TRBJ1-1; TRBD1 agrees at 8 bases. Germline V gives CDR1 SGHRS, CDR2 YFSETQ. V was pared by 0 bases and J by 0 bases, with 4 bases of the junction left unmatched. This CDR3 region has 16 residues. The CDR3 spells CASSLVGQVMNTEAFF. CDR3 bases: TGCGCCAGCAGCTTGGTGGGACAGGTTATGAACACTGAAGCTTTCTTT.